This note documents a single T cell receptor beta chain sequence. Germline CDR1 reads MRHNA; CDR2 reads SNTAGT. With 0 bases removed from V and 4 bases from J, the gap between germline ends came to 21 bases. CDR3 length equals 19 residues. Libraries were prepared by immunoSEQ multiplex PCR; TCRdb keeps only in-frame clonotypes and omits some of them. The sample includes 2,000 to 3,000 clones, roughly nine tenths seen only once; the top ten take approximately 5.1%. This sample is drawn from a study of tumor T cells in aggressive B-cell lymphoma. The V and J genes are TRBV6-4 and TRBJ2-2, with D possibly being TRBD1 (6 bases). This receptor was identified in an adult with diffuse large B cell lymphoma. Material: tumor tissue. Here the CDR3 reads CASSDSTQRGQIPTGELFF. The CDR3 nucleotides are TGTGCCAGCAGTGACTCAACCCAAAGGGGACAAATTCCCACCGGGGAGCTGTTTTTT.